The clone carrying this T cell receptor beta chain occurred a few times. Its antigen is undetermined. Both TRBC1 and TRBC2 were covered by a beta constant-region primer of two equimolar oligonucleotides. Ligated cDNA was amplified by four rounds of PCR with nested alpha and beta constant-region primers and SP2. MiXCR, run by TCRdb on the UMI-ligation and nested PCR reads, gives a single entry per CDR3 protein. The sample carries about 150,000 distinct CDR3 sequences, about 23% recorded once. This record comes from a study of naive and memory T cell subsets. Study-level points and caveats: Naive repertoires, especially CD8, held a few larger clonotypes, possibly memory cells re-expressing CD45RA.

This CDR3 has 15 residues. In germline, CDR1 is SGHAT, CDR2 FQNNGV. The V and J ends lost 5 bases and 1 base respectively, with 12 bases between them. This receptor was obtained from a human donor in good health. The sequenced material came from naive CD4+ T cells from blood. This chain uses TRBV11-2 with TRBJ1-5, with a tentative D call TRBD1 (6 bases). This chain's CDR3 is CASSITGGSNQPQHF. DNA of the CDR3: TGTGCCAGCAGCATTACCGGGGGCAGCAATCAGCCCCAGCATTTT.